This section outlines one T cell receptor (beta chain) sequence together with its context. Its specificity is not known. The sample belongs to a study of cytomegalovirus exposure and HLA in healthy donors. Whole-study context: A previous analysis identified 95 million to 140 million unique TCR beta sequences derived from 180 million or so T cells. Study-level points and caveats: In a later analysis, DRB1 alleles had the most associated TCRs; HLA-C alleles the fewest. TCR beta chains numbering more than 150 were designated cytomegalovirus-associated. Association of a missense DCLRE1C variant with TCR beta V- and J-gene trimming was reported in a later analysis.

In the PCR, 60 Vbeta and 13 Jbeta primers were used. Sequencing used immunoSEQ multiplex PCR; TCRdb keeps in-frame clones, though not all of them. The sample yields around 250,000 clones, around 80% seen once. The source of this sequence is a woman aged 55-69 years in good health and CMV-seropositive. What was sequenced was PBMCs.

CDR3 sequence reads: CASSGGQGGGQPQHF. CDR3 DNA sequence: TGTGCCAGCAGTGGGGGTCAAGGGGGCGGTCAGCCCCAGCATTTT. The V and J genes are TRBV2 and TRBJ1-5; 7 bases line up with TRBD1. The CDR3 loop spans 15 amino acids. The V gene end was trimmed by 4 bases and the J gene end by 6 bases; junction bases not matched to a gene: 9. Germline V gene sequence: CDR1 SNHLY, CDR2 FYNNEI.